This T cell receptor (beta chain) was identified in a study of neurological immune-mediated disorders. Overall study findings and caveats: None of the CDR3 amino acid sequences found in expanded clones was shared across subjects. This suggests that the TCR-beta repertoires were private in all groups. The most TCR clonal expansion was seen in HTLV-1-associated myelopathy, whereas the least was seen in multiple sclerosis, below the level in healthy controls.

The time point: longitudinal time-point 3. The unsorted libraries were prepared from 2 million PBMCs (stored at -80 C). 5'RACE generated cDNA with 10-nucleotide random UMIs. TCRdb redid the calling of the 5' RACE reads with MiXCR, one entry per CDR3 protein. The repertoire holds 95,000 to 110,000 distinct CDR3 sequences, 10% to 12% seen once, with around 3.1% in the top ten. Trimming took 0 bases from V and 3 from J; bases not matched to a gene: 8. The CDR3 length is 16 residues. Germline V gene lookup returns CDR1 MNHEY and CDR2 SVGAGI. There are a few counts of this clonotype. Its target is not known.

Sequenced input: PBMCs. The receptor comes from a female donor with HTLV-1-associated myelopathy (HAM/TSP). The chain recombines TRBV6-5 with TRBJ2-7; 7 positions match TRBD1. The chain's CDR3 is CASSYSGDRADYEQYF. CDR3 coding DNA: TGTGCCAGCAGTTACTCAGGGGACAGAGCTGACTACGAGCAGTACTTC.